The clone carrying this T cell receptor (beta chain) appeared a few times. Its antigen is unidentified. This entry belongs to a study of CD8 T cells in ankylosing spondylitis. Whole-study results and caveats: Seemingly distinctive of ankylosing spondylitis blood was a TCR beta motif formed by eight highly homologous variants. There were earlier reports of some motif variants in reactive arthritis synovial fluid and blood. Reports say disease-linked clones showed up significantly more in matched ankylosing spondylitis synovial fluid.

As the method for making TCR beta libraries, quantitative 5'-RACE with molecular barcodes was used. One entry per CDR3 protein, called by TCRdb with MiXCR from the 5' RACE reads. The profile shows under 850,000 distinct CDR3 sequences, under 20% of them singletons. V was pared by 7 bases and J by 1 base, with 11 bases between. This CDR3 contains 13 residues. The germline gives CDR1 SNHLY, CDR2 FYNNEI. The TCR sequence derives from a male donor with ankylosing spondylitis. The J gene is TRBJ2-7, the V gene TRBV2; D possibly corresponds to TRBD1 (5 bases). Sequencing was done on a sample of blood, either unsorted or a sorted T cell fraction (not recorded which). The DNA for the CDR3 is TGTGCCAGCACTGGCAGGGAATCCTACGAGCAGTACTTC. It yields the protein CASTGRESYEQYF.